The 14 T cell receptor beta chains in this list originate from one sample, sequenced in a study of technical replicates of blood from a handful of donors. Sequencing used immunoSEQ multiplex PCR; TCRdb keeps in-frame clones, though not all of them. This sample yields 55,000 to 75,000 clones, of which more than 75% are seen a single time; 5% belongs to the top ten. Sequencing was done on a sample of PBMCs. These receptor sequences come from a human donor in good health. Some clones in this sample may be carry-over from other donors' samples.

The CDR3 reads CASRTDSYYEQYF. For the CDR3, the DNA is TGTGCCAGCCGAACGGACAGCTACTACGAGCAGTACTTC. This chain connects TRBV2 to TRBJ2-7; possible D gene TRBD1, 6 bases. Germline lookup yields CDR1 SNHLY and CDR2 FYNNEI. This CDR3 is built from 13 residues. Trimming stripped 8 bases from V and 3 bases from J, with 14 bases between.

V is TRBV19 and J is TRBJ1-5; no firm D call. V lost 7 bases and J 7 bases, leaving 23 bases between the germline ends. CDR1 is LNHDA and CDR2 is SQIVND in the germline V gene (reference sequence). This CDR3 is 16 amino acids long. CDR3 loop: CASTLGAASFGQPQHF. CDR3 nucleotides: TGTGCCAGTACCCTAGGCGCGGCATCGTTCGGCCAGCCCCAGCATTTT.

The rearrangement links TRBV5-1 to TRBJ2-3; 11 bases align to TRBD2. With 2 bases clipped from V and 4 bases from J, the junction kept 6 bases outside the gene matches. The CDR3 loop spans 16 amino acids. Germline assignment: CDR1 SGHRS and CDR2 YFSETQ. This chain's CDR3 is CASSFLTSGAPDTQYF. The CDR3, as DNA: TGCGCCAGCAGCTTCCTGACTAGCGGGGCTCCAGATACGCAGTATTTT.

The chain combines TRBV27 with TRBJ2-2; no reliable D call. The CDR3 contains 14 residues. CDR1 and CDR2 from the germline V gene are MNHEY and SMNVEV (reference sequence). Trimming took 5 bases from V and 6 from J, leaving 13 bases between them. CDR3 amino acids: CASSARRSAGELFF. CDR3 sequence (DNA): TGTGCCAGCAGTGCTCGCCGAAGCGCCGGGGAGCTGTTTTTT.

The genes are TRBV18 and TRBJ2-3, with 14 bases matching TRBD2. J was trimmed by 5 bases and V by 3 bases; bases with no gene match: 4. This CDR3 region has 16 residues. Germline V gives CDR1 KGHSH, CDR2 LQKENI. CDR3 sequence reads: CASSPGTSGSVDTQYF. The CDR3 coding sequence is TGTGCCAGCTCACCTGGGACTAGCGGGAGTGTAGATACGCAGTATTTT.

The V call is TRBV23-1, the J call TRBJ1-6; D might be TRBD1 (5 bases). TRBV23-1 has ORF status, its function being uncertain. Between the trimmed V and J ends, which lost 6 bases and 7 bases, there was a span of 13 bases. The CDR3 spans 14 residues. The CDR3 sequence: CASSHGGRNSPLHF. CDR3 DNA sequence: TGCGCCAGCAGCCACGGGGGAAGGAATTCACCCCTCCACTTT.

This clone was picked up a small number of times. The chain couples TRBV7-2 to TRBJ2-7; 7 bases map to TRBD1. J was trimmed by 2 bases and V by 3 bases; bases with no gene match: 13. Germline V gene sequence: CDR1 SGHTA, CDR2 FQGNSA. The CDR3 runs 17 residues. For the CDR3, the DNA is TGTGCCAGCAGCTTCTACAGGGGTCTGGTCCCGACCTACGAGCAGTACTTC. Protein: CASSFYRGLVPTYEQYF.

The chain has TRBV7-6 and TRBJ1-4; TRBD1 might be the D (5 bases). The germline V gene encodes CDR1 SGHVS and CDR2 FNYEAQ. The V end lost 5 bases, the J end lost 6 bases, and 13 bases lay between the germline ends. The CDR3 contains 14 residues. The CDR3: CASSLGARHEKLFF. The CDR3 DNA sequence: TGTGCCAGCAGCCTAGGGGCTCGGCATGAAAAACTGTTTTTT.

The rearrangement uses TRBV5-1 and TRBJ2-1, with 10 bases identical to TRBD1. Per germline, CDR1 SGHRS and CDR2 YFSETQ. The CDR3 totals 15 residues. The V gene end was trimmed by 2 bases and the J gene end by 4 bases; junction bases not matched to a gene: 3. The CDR3, as DNA: TGCGCCAGCAGCTTAGGGACAGGGGCTTACAATGAGCAGTTCTTC. Amino acid sequence: CASSLGTGAYNEQFF.

The V and J genes are TRBV19 and TRBJ1-1, with 7 bases matching TRBD1. This CDR3 is built from 15 residues. The germline V gene encodes CDR1 LNHDA and CDR2 SQIVND (reference sequence). The V segment lost 7 bases and the J segment 1 base; nucleotides outside the gene matches: 9. CDR3 DNA sequence: TGTGCCAGTACCCCGGGGGACAGTTCGAACACTGAAGCTTTCTTT. Translated: CASTPGDSSNTEAFF.

This chain connects TRBV5-4 to TRBJ1-1, with 11 bases identical to TRBD1. The J segment lost 0 bases and the V segment lost 7 bases, leaving 8 bases of the junction unmatched. CDR3 length: 16 residues. From germline, CDR1 is SGHNT and CDR2 YYREEE (reference sequence). The CDR3 sequence is CASPGQGEILNTEAFF. For the CDR3, the DNA is TGTGCCAGCCCGGGACAGGGGGAAATTTTGAACACTGAAGCTTTCTTT. Combining the CDR3 with reference TRBV5-4 and TRBJ1-1 gives the whole variable domain ETGVTQSPTHLIKTRGQQVTLRCSSQSGHNTVSWYQQALGQGPQFIFQYYREEENGRGNFPPRFSGLQFPNYSSELNVNALELDDSALYLCASPGQGEILNTEAFFGQGTRLTVV.

The chain is built from TRBV29-1 and TRBJ2-5, with 7 bases lining up with TRBD1. CDR1 and CDR2 (germline): SQVTM, ANQGSEA. The CDR3 consists of 12 residues. V trimming: 7 bases; J trimming: 3 bases; junction bases outside the gene matches: 5. The CDR3 coding sequence is TGCAGCGGGGCCGGGACAGAAGAGACCCAGTACTTC. Protein sequence: CSGAGTEETQYF. The full variable domain, with the rest looked up from reference TRBV29-1 and TRBJ2-5, is SAVISQKPSRDICQRGTSLTIQCQVDSQVTMMFWYRQQPGQSLTLIATANQGSEATYESGFVIDKFPISRPNLTFSTLTVSNMSPEDSSIYLCSGAGTEETQYFGPGTRLLVL.

This rearrangement joins TRBV5-1 to TRBJ2-1, with TRBD2 identical over 10 bases. Germline trimming cut 4 bases from V and 8 bases from J; bases unmatched to any gene: 9. The CDR3 spans 15 residues. The germline CDR1 and CDR2 sequences are SGHRS and YFSETQ. The CDR3 spells CASSALAGSNHEQFF. The CDR3 DNA reads TGCGCCAGCAGCGCACTAGCGGGGAGCAACCATGAGCAGTTCTTC.

The V gene is TRBV18, the J gene TRBJ2-2, with D perhaps matching TRBD2 (6 bases). Germline-derived CDR1 and CDR2 are KGHSH and LQKENI. The CDR3 covers 16 residues. V was shortened by 1 base and J by 2 bases, with 11 bases between the two germline ends. CDR3 amino acids: CASSPLAEVNTGELFF. The CDR3 coding sequence is TGTGCCAGCTCACCACTAGCGGAGGTCAACACCGGGGAGCTGTTTTTT.